This T cell receptor beta chain was captured in a study of cytomegalovirus exposure and HLA in healthy donors. Comment on this clone: Antigen: not known.

Use of 60 Vbeta and 13 Jbeta primers characterized the PCR. Sequencing used immunoSEQ multiplex PCR; TCRdb keeps in-frame clones, though not all of them. This repertoire shows approximately 140,000 clones, 70% to 80% found once; its top ten account for roughly 6.7%. CDR1 GTSNPN and CDR2 SVGIG come from the germline V gene (reference sequence). This CDR3 is built from 13 residues. Trimming took 3 bases from V and 3 from J, leaving 12 bases between them. Points from the study as a whole: Available immune exposure information was restricted to CMV serostatus only.

The genes are TRBV30 and TRBJ2-7; D is perhaps TRBD1 (5 bases). Sample: PBMCs. The source is a man in his forties or fifties in good health and CMV-seropositive. As DNA, the CDR3 is TGTGCCTGGAGCCTAGGACATGGCTACGAGCAGTACTTC. Translation gives CAWSLGHGYEQYF.